A single sample is the source of the 21 T cell receptor beta chains below, sequenced in a study of CD4 and CD8 cells across lung adenocarcinoma regions. TCRdb re-called the PCR reads through MiXCR, storing one row per CDR3 protein. The repertoire includes some 20,000 distinct CDR3 sequences, roughly 46% of them detected once, and roughly 18% sits in the top ten. What was sequenced was CD4+ T cells from the margin of a lung tumor. Receptor source: a male donor with lung adenocarcinoma. The CD4 and CD8 labels of this study may be unreliable.

V is TRBV4-1 and J is TRBJ2-1; D unclear. Judging by the DNA end, TRBJ2-7 fits better; the J call may be wrong. Looked up from germline, CDR1 is MGHRA and CDR2 is YSYEKL. This CDR3 has 13 amino acids. The CDR3 DNA follows: TGCGCCAGCAGCCAAGTACCGGAGACCGAGCAGTACTTC. Its translation is CASSQVPETEQYF.

The chain carries TRBV5-8 and TRBJ2-3; 8 bases are a match to TRBD1. CDR3 size: 15 residues. CDR1 and CDR2 (germline): SGHTS, YDEGEE. Trimming at V came to 2 bases and at J to 0 bases, leaving 2 bases not matched to a gene. CDR3 sequence: CASSLQGGSTDTQYF. The DNA for the CDR3 is TGTGCCAGCAGCTTACAGGGGGGAAGCACAGATACGCAGTATTTT. Complete variable domain (other parts from reference TRBV5-8 and TRBJ2-3): EAGVTQSPTHLIKTRGQQATLRCSPISGHTSVYWYQQALGLGLQFLLWYDEGEERNRGNFPPRFSGRQFPNYSSELNVNALELEDSALYLCASSLQGGSTDTQYFGPGTRLTVL.

The chain has TRBV11-1 and TRBJ2-1; 11 bases map to TRBD2. Germline V gene sequence: CDR1 SGHAT, CDR2 FQDESV (reference sequence). V lost 6 bases and J lost 5; bases outside the gene matches: 6. This CDR3 region has 15 residues. The CDR3 nucleotides are TGTGCCAGCAGAATAGCGGGAGGGCCACACAATGAGCAGTTCTTC. Protein product: CASRIAGGPHNEQFF.

This clonotype has at least ten counts. The chain employs TRBV7-6 and TRBJ2-5, with D possibly matching TRBD1 (7 bases). Matching the DNA end better, TRBJ2-7 makes the J call doubtful. The CDR3 is made up of 15 amino acids. Germline V gene sequence: CDR1 SGHVS, CDR2 FNYEAQ. This chain's CDR3 is CASSLSAEGADEQYF. CDR3 DNA: TGTGCCAGCAGCTTATCTGCGGAGGGGGCAGACGAGCAGTACTTC.

This clonotype came up many times. The rearrangement uses TRBV7-2 and TRBJ2-2; D is unresolved. Germline V gives CDR1 SGHTA, CDR2 FQGNSA. Trimming removed 2 bases at V and 7 bases at J, with 11 bases between. The CDR3 spans 14 residues. The CDR3 protein is CASSLNRFLGELFF. In DNA, the CDR3 is TGTGCCAGCAGCTTAAATAGGTTTCTCGGGGAGCTGTTTTTT.

A remark on this clonotype: Sequence at one end of the junction differs from germline and may be a read error. The chain recombines TRBV6-1 with TRBJ2-5; maybe TRBD2 (6 bases). Looked up from germline, CDR1 is MNHNS and CDR2 is SASEGT. This CDR3 comprises 14 residues. CDR3 sequence: CASSRGTLAREQLF. In DNA, the CDR3 is TGTGCCAGCAGTCGTGGGACCCTTGCCCGGGAGCAGCTCTTT.

This chain connects TRBV7-3 to TRBJ2-1; D uncertain. CDR3 length: 14 residues. Trimming cost V 6 bases and J 3 bases, with 12 bases left between them. Germline V gene sequence: CDR1 SGHTA, CDR2 FQGTGA. This chain's CDR3 is CASRKDGFYNEQFF. The CDR3 nucleotides are TGTGCCAGCAGGAAGGACGGATTCTACAATGAGCAGTTCTTC.

The chain links TRBV6-1 to TRBJ1-2, with D possibly matching TRBD1 (6 bases). Trimming cost V 6 bases and J 8 bases, with 16 bases left between them. The CDR3 spans 13 residues. CDR1 and CDR2 (germline): MNHNS, SASEGT. CDR3 DNA: TGTGCCAGCAGGGGGGGCGGGGGTGGCGGCTACACCTTC. Protein: CASRGGGGGGYTF.

The rearrangement links TRBV27 to TRBJ2-3, with D uncertain. The ends were cut back, 6 bases at V and 4 bases at J, with 11 bases in the middle. In germline, CDR1 is MNHEY, CDR2 SMNVEV (reference sequence). CDR3 length: 13 residues. As DNA, the CDR3 is TGTGCCAGCAGCCTACTTGACGCAGATACGCAGTATTTT. Its translation: CASSLLDADTQYF.

In this sample, this clonotype turned up a few times. This chain uses TRBV6-1 with TRBJ2-5; D is unclear. The CDR3 is 13 residues long. Germline V lookup: CDR1 MNHNS, CDR2 SASEGT. The germline V and J ends were trimmed by 7 bases and 2 bases, with 11 bases remaining between them. This chain's CDR3 is CASTRARQETQYF. CDR3 DNA: TGTGCCAGCACCCGAGCGAGGCAAGAGACCCAGTACTTC.

In its sample, this clonotype was seen many times. One end of the junction is discordant with germline, which a read error may explain. The chain combines TRBV6-1 with TRBJ1-2; D might be TRBD1 (5 bases). Per the germline V gene, CDR1 is MNHNS and CDR2 is SASEGT. The CDR3 length is 15 residues. The CDR3 region has the DNA TGTGCCAGCGGTGAAGCGGGGGGGGGGGGGGGGGGCTACACCTTC. As protein: CASGEAGGGGGGYTF.

A few counts support this clonotype. The V call is TRBV9, the J call TRBJ2-2, with unresolved D. Germline lookup yields CDR1 SGDLS and CDR2 YYNGEE. The V and J ends lost 3 bases and 1 base respectively, with 10 bases between them. The CDR3 loop spans 15 amino acids. CDR3 sequence reads: CASSAFTQNTGELFF. CDR3 in DNA: TGTGCCAGCAGCGCTTTCACTCAGAACACCGGGGAGCTGTTTTTT.

The chain carries TRBV4-1 and TRBJ2-5; 7 nucleotides line up with TRBD2. J gave up 5 bases and V 1 base, and 7 bases lay outside the gene matches. There are 15 residues in the CDR3. CDR1 and CDR2 from the germline V gene are MGHRA and YSYEKL. The DNA for the CDR3 is TGCGCCAGCAGCCAAGGCGCAGGGAGGGTGGAGACCCAGTACTTC. The encoded protein is CASSQGAGRVETQYF.

This rearrangement joins TRBV7-2 to TRBJ2-7; tentatively, D is TRBD2 (5 bases). The length of the CDR3 is 14 residues. Deletions cut 8 bases from V and 2 bases from J, with 16 bases between. The germline CDR1 and CDR2 sequences are SGHTA and FQGNSA. The CDR3 nucleotides read TGTGCCAGCCTATATCAGAGCGGACCCTACGAGCAGTACTTC. This encodes CASLYQSGPYEQYF.

This clonotype was seen ten or more times. The gene calls are TRBV20-1 and TRBJ2-5, with a weak D call TRBD2 (6 bases). V gave up 0 bases and J gave up 2 bases, with 10 bases separating them. CDR3 size: 14 residues. The germline CDR1 and CDR2 sequences are DFQATT and SNEGSKA (reference sequence). CDR3 loop: CSARDPGLQETQYF. CDR3 nucleotides: TGCAGTGCTAGAGATCCGGGACTTCAAGAGACCCAGTACTTC.

The rearrangement joins TRBV6-1 to TRBJ2-3; the D gene is possibly TRBD2 (6 bases). The CDR3 is 14 amino acids. Germline V gene sequence: CDR1 MNHNS, CDR2 SASEGT. CDR3 loop: CARRGASGPDTQYF. CDR3 DNA sequence: TGTGCGAGGCGCGGGGCTAGTGGACCAGATACGCAGTATTTT.

To note about this clonotype: A read error may explain this, as a much larger clone is one base away. This chain links TRBV27 with TRBJ2-4; the D gene is possibly TRBD1 (7 bases). The length of the CDR3 is 14 residues. CDR1 is MNHEY and CDR2 is SMNVEV in the germline V gene (reference sequence). Deletions cut 6 bases from V and 9 bases from J, with 18 bases between. Here the CDR3 DNA reads TGTGCCAGCAGCCTTTCCAGGGGGGCTAGCATTCAGTACTTC. Encoded protein: CASSLSRGASIQYF.

The V call is TRBV11-2, the J call TRBJ2-1, with 8 bases matching TRBD2. Germline V gives CDR1 SGHAT, CDR2 FQNNGV. The V segment lost 6 bases and the J segment 2 bases; nucleotides outside the gene matches: 9. This CDR3 has 16 residues. DNA for the CDR3: TGTGCCAGCAGATCCCCATTCGGGAGGGCCTACAATGAGCAGTTCTTC. Translation gives CASRSPFGRAYNEQFF.

This clonotype was recorded many times. Here the CDR3 reads CASSSSGTSNEQYF. Written as DNA, the CDR3 is TGTGCCAGCAGTTCCTCCGGGACGTCTAACGAGCAGTACTTC. The V gene is TRBV6-5, the J gene TRBJ2-7, with D possibly being TRBD1 or TRBD2 (5 bases each). The V and J ends lost 4 bases and 5 bases respectively, with 15 bases between them. The V gene's germline CDR1 is MNHEY and CDR2 SVGAGI. CDR3 size: 14 residues.

As to this clonotype: A junction end diverges from the germline sequence, so it may reflect a read error. V and J are TRBV10-2 and TRBJ2-5, with 10 bases aligning to TRBD2. The CDR3 spans 14 residues. The germline gives CDR1 WSHSY, CDR2 SAAADI. DNA of the CDR3: TGCGCCGGCAGCGGGGGGGCAGGGGAAGAGACGCAGTACTTC. This codes for CAGSGGAGEETQYF.

This clonotype came up many times. The rearrangement joins TRBV4-1 to TRBJ2-3; D perhaps matches TRBD2 (6 bases). This CDR3 is built from 17 residues. V lost 0 bases and J 0 bases, leaving 13 bases between the germline ends. CDR1 MGHRA and CDR2 YSYEKL come from the germline V gene. CDR3 coding DNA: TGCGCCAGCAGCCAAGATCCATCGAGCGGGAGCACAGATACGCAGTATTTT. This sequence encodes CASSQDPSSGSTDTQYF.